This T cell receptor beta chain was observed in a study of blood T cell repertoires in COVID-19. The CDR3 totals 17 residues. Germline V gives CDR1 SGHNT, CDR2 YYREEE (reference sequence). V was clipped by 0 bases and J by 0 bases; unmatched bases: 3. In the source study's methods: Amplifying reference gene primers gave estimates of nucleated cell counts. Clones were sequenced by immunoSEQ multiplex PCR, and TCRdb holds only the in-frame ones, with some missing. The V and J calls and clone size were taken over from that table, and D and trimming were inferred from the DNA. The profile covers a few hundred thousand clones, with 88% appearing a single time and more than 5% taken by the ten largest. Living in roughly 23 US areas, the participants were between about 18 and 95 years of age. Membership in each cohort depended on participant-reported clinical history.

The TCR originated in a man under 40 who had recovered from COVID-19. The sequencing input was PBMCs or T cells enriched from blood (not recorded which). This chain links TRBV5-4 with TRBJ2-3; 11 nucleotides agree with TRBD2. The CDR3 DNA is TGTGCCAGCAGCTTGGCCGGACTAGCGGGTAGCACAGATACGCAGTATTTT. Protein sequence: CASSLAGLAGSTDTQYF.